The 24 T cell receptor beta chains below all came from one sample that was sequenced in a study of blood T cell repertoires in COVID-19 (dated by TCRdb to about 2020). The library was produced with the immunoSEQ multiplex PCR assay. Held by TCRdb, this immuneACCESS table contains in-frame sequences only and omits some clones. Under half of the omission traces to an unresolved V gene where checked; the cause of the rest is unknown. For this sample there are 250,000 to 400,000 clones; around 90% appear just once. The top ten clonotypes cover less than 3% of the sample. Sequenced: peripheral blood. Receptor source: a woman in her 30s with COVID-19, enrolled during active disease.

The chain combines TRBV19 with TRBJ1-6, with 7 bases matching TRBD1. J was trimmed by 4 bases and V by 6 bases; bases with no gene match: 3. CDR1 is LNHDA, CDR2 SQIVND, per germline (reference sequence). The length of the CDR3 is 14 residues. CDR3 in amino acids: CASRTTGYNSPLHF. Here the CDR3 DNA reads TGTGCCAGTAGAACGACAGGGTATAATTCACCCCTCCACTTT.

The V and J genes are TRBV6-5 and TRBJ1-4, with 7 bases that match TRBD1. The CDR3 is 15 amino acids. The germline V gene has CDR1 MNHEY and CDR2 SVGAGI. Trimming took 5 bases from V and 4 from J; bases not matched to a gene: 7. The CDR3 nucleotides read TGTGCCAGCAGTCTCGGGACAGCCCGTAATGAAAAACTGTTTTTT. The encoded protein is CASSLGTARNEKLFF.

The CDR3 spells CATNRGPNEKLFF. For the CDR3, the DNA is TGTGCCACAAATAGGGGGCCTAATGAAAAACTGTTTTTT. The J gene is TRBJ1-4, the V gene TRBV10-3; 7 nucleotides line up with TRBD1. CDR3 length equals 13 residues. Germline lookup yields CDR1 ENHRY and CDR2 SYGVKD. V was clipped by 10 bases and J by 3 bases; unmatched bases: 5.

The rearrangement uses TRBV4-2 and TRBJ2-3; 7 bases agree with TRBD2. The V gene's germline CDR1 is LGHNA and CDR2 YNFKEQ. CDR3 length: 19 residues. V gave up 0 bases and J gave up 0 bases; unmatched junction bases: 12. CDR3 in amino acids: CASSQDLGGSGHSTDTQYF. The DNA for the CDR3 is TGTGCCAGCAGCCAAGATCTTGGTGGTAGCGGGCATAGCACAGATACGCAGTATTTT.

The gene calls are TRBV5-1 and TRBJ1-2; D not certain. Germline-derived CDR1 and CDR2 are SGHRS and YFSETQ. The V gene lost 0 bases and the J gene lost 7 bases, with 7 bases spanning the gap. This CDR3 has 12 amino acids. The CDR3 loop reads CASSLGESGYTF. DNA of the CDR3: TGCGCCAGCAGCTTGGGGGAGAGTGGCTACACCTTC. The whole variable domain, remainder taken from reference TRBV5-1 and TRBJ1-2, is KAGVTQTPRYLIKTRGQQVTLSCSPISGHRSVSWYQQTPGQGLQFLFEYFSETQRNKGNFPGRFSGRQFSNSRSEMNVSTLELGDSALYLCASSLGESGYTFGSGTRLTVV.

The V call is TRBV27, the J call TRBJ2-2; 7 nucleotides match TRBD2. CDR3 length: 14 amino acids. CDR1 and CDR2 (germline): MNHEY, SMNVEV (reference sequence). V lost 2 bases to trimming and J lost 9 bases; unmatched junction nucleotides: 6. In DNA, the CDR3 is TGTGCCAGCAGTTTAGAAGGGAGGGTGAGGGAGCTGTTTTTT. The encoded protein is CASSLEGRVRELFF.

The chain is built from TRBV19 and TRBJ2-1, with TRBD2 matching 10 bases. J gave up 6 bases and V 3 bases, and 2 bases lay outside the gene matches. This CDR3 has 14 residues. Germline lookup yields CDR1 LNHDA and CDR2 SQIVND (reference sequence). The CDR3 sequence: CASSMIAGGNEQFF. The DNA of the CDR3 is TGTGCCAGTAGTATGATAGCGGGAGGCAATGAGCAGTTCTTC.

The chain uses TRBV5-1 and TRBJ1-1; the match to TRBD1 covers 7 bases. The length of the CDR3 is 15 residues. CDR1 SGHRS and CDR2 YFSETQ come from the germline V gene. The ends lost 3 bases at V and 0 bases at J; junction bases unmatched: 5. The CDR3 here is CASSYPGQLNTEAFF. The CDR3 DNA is TGCGCCAGCAGCTACCCGGGACAGTTGAACACTGAAGCTTTCTTT. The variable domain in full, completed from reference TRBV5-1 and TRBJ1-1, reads KAGVTQTPRYLIKTRGQQVTLSCSPISGHRSVSWYQQTPGQGLQFLFEYFSETQRNKGNFPGRFSGRQFSNSRSEMNVSTLELGDSALYLCASSYPGQLNTEAFFGQGTRLTVV.

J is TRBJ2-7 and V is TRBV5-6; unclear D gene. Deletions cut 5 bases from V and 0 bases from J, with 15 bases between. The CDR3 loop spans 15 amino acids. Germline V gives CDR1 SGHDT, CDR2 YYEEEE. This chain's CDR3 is CASSGLGRNSYEQYF. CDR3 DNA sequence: TGTGCCAGCAGTGGATTGGGCCGAAACTCCTACGAGCAGTACTTC.

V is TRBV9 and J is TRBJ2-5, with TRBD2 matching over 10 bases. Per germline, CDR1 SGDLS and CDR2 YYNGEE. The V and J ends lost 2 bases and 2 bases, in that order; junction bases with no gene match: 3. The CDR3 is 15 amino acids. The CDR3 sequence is CASSVSGRVQETQYF. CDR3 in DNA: TGTGCCAGCAGCGTCAGCGGGAGGGTACAAGAGACCCAGTACTTC.

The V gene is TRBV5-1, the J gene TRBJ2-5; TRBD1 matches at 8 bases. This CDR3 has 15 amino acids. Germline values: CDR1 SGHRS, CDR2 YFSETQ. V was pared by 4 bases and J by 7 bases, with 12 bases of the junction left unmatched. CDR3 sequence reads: CASSLSTGAVATQYF. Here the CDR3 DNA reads TGCGCCAGCAGCCTTTCGACAGGGGCCGTCGCGACCCAGTACTTC. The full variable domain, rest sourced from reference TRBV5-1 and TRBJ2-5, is KAGVTQTPRYLIKTRGQQVTLSCSPISGHRSVSWYQQTPGQGLQFLFEYFSETQRNKGNFPGRFSGRQFSNSRSEMNVSTLELGDSALYLCASSLSTGAVATQYFGPGTRLLVL.

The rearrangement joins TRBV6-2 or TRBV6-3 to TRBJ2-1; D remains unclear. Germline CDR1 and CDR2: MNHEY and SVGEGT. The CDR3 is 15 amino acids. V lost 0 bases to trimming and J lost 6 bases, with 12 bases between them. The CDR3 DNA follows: TGTGCCAGCAGTTACTCCTATACCCACCCCAATGAGCAGTTCTTC. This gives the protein CASSYSYTHPNEQFF.

The CDR3 sequence: CSVGRGGNTGELFF. The CDR3 nucleotides are TGCAGCGTTGGACGGGGTGGCAACACCGGGGAGCTGTTTTTT. This chain connects TRBV29-1 to TRBJ2-2; TRBD2 might be the D (5 bases). Germline-derived CDR1 and CDR2 are SQVTM and ANQGSEA. The CDR3 length is 14 residues. V lost 4 bases to trimming and J lost 2 bases, with 11 bases between them.

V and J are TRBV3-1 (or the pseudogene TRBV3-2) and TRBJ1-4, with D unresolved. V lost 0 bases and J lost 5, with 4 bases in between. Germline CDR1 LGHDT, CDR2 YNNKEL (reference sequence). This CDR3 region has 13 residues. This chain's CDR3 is CASSQDFNEKLFF. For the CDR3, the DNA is TGTGCCAGCAGCCAAGACTTCAATGAAAAACTGTTTTTT.

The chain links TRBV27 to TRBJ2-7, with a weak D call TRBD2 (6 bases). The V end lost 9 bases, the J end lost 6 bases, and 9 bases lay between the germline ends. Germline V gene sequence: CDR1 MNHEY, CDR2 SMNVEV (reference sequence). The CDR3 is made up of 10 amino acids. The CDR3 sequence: CASPRGEQYF. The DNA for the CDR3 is TGTGCCAGTCCGCGGGGCGAGCAGTACTTC.

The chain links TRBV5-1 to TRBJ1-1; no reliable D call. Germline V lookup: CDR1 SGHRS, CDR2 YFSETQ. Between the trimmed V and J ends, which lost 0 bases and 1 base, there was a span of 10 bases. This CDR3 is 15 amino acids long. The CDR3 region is CASSLDGEGNTEAFF. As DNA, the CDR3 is TGCGCCAGCAGCTTGGATGGGGAGGGGAACACTGAAGCTTTCTTT.

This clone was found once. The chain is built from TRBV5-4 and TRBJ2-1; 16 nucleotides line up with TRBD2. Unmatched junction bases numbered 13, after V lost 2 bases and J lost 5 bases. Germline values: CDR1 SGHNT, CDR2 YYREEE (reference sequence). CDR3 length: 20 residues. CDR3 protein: CASSFSLTGLAGGPNNEQFF. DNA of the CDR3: TGTGCCAGCAGCTTTAGTCTGACGGGACTAGCGGGAGGGCCGAACAATGAGCAGTTCTTC.

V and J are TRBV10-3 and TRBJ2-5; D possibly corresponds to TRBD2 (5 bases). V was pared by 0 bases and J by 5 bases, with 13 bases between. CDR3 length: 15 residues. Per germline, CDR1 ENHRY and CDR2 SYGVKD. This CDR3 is CAISESNLAGETQYF. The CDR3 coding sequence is TGTGCCATCAGTGAGTCGAATCTAGCTGGGGAGACCCAGTACTTC.

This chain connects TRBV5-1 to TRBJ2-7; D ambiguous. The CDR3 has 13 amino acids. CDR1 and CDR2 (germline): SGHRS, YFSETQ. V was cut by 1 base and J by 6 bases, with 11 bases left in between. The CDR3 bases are TGCGCCAGCAGCTTGACAAATCCGGGCGAGCAGTACTTC. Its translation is CASSLTNPGEQYF. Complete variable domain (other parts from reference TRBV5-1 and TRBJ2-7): KAGVTQTPRYLIKTRGQQVTLSCSPISGHRSVSWYQQTPGQGLQFLFEYFSETQRNKGNFPGRFSGRQFSNSRSEMNVSTLELGDSALYLCASSLTNPGEQYFGPGTRLTVT.

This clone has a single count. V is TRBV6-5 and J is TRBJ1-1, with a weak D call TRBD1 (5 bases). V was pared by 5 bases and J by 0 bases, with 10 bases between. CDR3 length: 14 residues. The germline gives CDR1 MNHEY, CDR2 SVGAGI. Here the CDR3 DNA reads TGTGCCAGCAGTACACAGACAGTGAACACTGAAGCTTTCTTT. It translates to CASSTQTVNTEAFF.

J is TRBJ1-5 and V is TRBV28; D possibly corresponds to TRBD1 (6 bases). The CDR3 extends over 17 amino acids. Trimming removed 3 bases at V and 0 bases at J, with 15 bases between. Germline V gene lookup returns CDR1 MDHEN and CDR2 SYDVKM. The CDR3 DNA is TGTGCCAGCAGTTTCCTCGACAGGACCCCTAGCAATCAGCCCCAGCATTTT. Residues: CASSFLDRTPSNQPQHF.

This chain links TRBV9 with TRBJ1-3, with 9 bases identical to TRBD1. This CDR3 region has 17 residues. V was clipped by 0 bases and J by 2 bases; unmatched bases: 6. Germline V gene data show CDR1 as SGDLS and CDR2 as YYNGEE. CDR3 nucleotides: TGTGCCAGCAGCGTAGCGGTCGGGACAGGGACTGGAAACACCATATATTTT. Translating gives CASSVAVGTGTGNTIYF.

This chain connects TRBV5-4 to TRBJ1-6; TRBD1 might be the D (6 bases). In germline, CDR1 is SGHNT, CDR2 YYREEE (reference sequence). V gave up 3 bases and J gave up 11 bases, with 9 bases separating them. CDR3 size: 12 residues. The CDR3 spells CASSSRGTPLHF. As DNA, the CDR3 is TGTGCCAGCAGCTCGAGGGGGACACCCCTCCACTTT.

CDR3 nucleotides: TGTGCCAGCTCACCAGGGACAGGTCGTACCGGGGAGCTGTTTTTT. Its protein product is CASSPGTGRTGELFF. V gene TRBV18 combines with J gene TRBJ2-2, with 8 bases lining up with TRBD1. V lost 2 bases and J lost 5; bases outside the gene matches: 4. The CDR3 sequence is 15 residues long. CDR1 is KGHSH, CDR2 LQKENI, per germline. Variable domain in full (rest from reference TRBV18 and TRBJ2-2): NAGVMQNPRHLVRRRGQEARLRCSPMKGHSHVYWYRQLPEEGLKFMVYLQKENIIDESGMPKERFSAEFPKEGPSILRIQQVVRGDSAAYFCASSPGTGRTGELFFGEGSRLTVL.